This passage covers 21 T cell receptor beta chains from one sample sequenced in a study of cytomegalovirus exposure and HLA in healthy donors. PCR used 60 Vbeta primers and 13 Jbeta primers. The table came from immunoSEQ multiplex PCR; TCRdb's copy has only in-frame clones and leaves some out. This table holds 100,000 to 150,000 clones, roughly 76% found once. The sequencing sample was made of PBMCs. These receptors came from a woman in her sixties or seventies in good health and CMV-seropositive.

This clone was counted a few times. J is TRBJ2-3 and V is TRBV5-1; TRBD1 matches at 9 bases. This CDR3 contains 16 residues. The J segment lost 1 base and the V segment lost 0 bases, leaving 3 bases of the junction unmatched. Germline V CDR1 and CDR2: SGHRS, YFSETQ. CDR3: CASSLARDRGTDTQYF. The CDR3 DNA is TGCGCCAGCAGCTTGGCCCGGGACAGGGGCACAGATACGCAGTATTTT. The variable domain in full, completed from reference TRBV5-1 and TRBJ2-3, reads KAGVTQTPRYLIKTRGQQVTLSCSPISGHRSVSWYQQTPGQGLQFLFEYFSETQRNKGNFPGRFSGRQFSNSRSEMNVSTLELGDSALYLCASSLARDRGTDTQYFGPGTRLTVL.

The V call is TRBV5-1, the J call TRBJ2-6; 9 nucleotides agree with TRBD1. The length of the CDR3 is 20 residues. The J segment lost 0 bases and the V segment lost 3 bases, leaving 13 bases of the junction unmatched. Per the germline V gene, CDR1 is SGHRS and CDR2 is YFSETQ. CDR3 in amino acids: CASSSFVIGTGSSGANVLTF. The CDR3 DNA is TGCGCCAGCAGCTCCTTCGTAATAGGGACAGGGAGCTCTGGGGCCAACGTCCTGACTTTC. Together with reference TRBV5-1 and TRBJ2-6, the CDR3 gives the full variable domain: KAGVTQTPRYLIKTRGQQVTLSCSPISGHRSVSWYQQTPGQGLQFLFEYFSETQRNKGNFPGRFSGRQFSNSRSEMNVSTLELGDSALYLCASSSFVIGTGSSGANVLTFGAGSRLTVL.

The V and J genes are TRBV4-1 and TRBJ1-1; 8 bases are a match to TRBD1. With 3 bases clipped from V and 3 bases from J, the junction kept 6 bases outside the gene matches. The CDR3 is made up of 15 amino acids. Germline CDR1 and CDR2: MGHRA and YSYEKL. CDR3 in DNA: TGCGCCAGCAGCCAGACAGGGGCGCAGGACACTGAAGCTTTCTTT. It specifies CASSQTGAQDTEAFF.

The sample holds one count of this clone. The V gene is TRBV7-3, the J gene TRBJ2-1; TRBD2 is a possible D gene (5 bases). Germline-derived CDR1 and CDR2 are SGHTA and FQGTGA. This CDR3 spans 14 amino acids. V gave up 4 bases and J gave up 4 bases, with 11 bases separating them. The CDR3 region has the DNA TGTGCCAGCAGCTCTGCGGGTGGGTACAATGAGCAGTTCTTC. Protein: CASSSAGGYNEQFF.

The chain is built from TRBV7-7 and TRBJ1-5; D is uncertain. This CDR3 is 12 amino acids long. In germline, CDR1 is SSHAT, CDR2 FNYEAQ (reference sequence). V lost 8 bases and J 2 bases, leaving 7 bases between the germline ends. The CDR3 is CASPPCNQPQHF. The CDR3 DNA sequence: TGTGCCAGCCCTCCTTGCAATCAGCCCCAGCATTTT.

The V gene is TRBV30, the J gene TRBJ1-4, with 11 bases aligning to TRBD1. Germline assignment: CDR1 GTSNPN and CDR2 SVGIG (reference sequence). CDR3 length: 15 amino acids. With 2 bases clipped from V and 8 bases from J, the junction kept 7 bases outside the gene matches. CDR3 nucleotide sequence: TGTGCCTGGAGTTCCCCGGGACAGGGGGGGGAAAAACTGTTTTTT. Its translation: CAWSSPGQGGEKLFF.

This clone came up once. The V gene is TRBV5-8, the J gene TRBJ2-1; 9 bases fit TRBD2. CDR1 is SGHTS and CDR2 is YDEGEE in the germline V gene. The V segment lost 1 base and the J segment 10 bases; nucleotides outside the gene matches: 6. The CDR3 has 14 residues. This CDR3 reads CASSLLQRGVEQFF. For the CDR3, the DNA is TGTGCCAGCAGCTTGCTGCAGCGGGGGGTCGAGCAGTTCTTC. Filled out from reference TRBV5-8 and TRBJ2-1, the complete variable domain reads EAGVTQSPTHLIKTRGQQATLRCSPISGHTSVYWYQQALGLGLQFLLWYDEGEERNRGNFPPRFSGRQFPNYSSELNVNALELEDSALYLCASSLLQRGVEQFFGPGTRLTVL.

This clone showed up just once. The V call is TRBV6-5, the J call TRBJ2-3, with TRBD2 identical over 9 bases. This CDR3 region has 15 residues. The ends lost 0 bases at V and 7 bases at J; junction bases unmatched: 5. CDR1 MNHEY and CDR2 SVGAGI come from the germline V gene. CDR3 region: CASSYSASGTYTQYF. The CDR3 bases are TGTGCCAGCAGTTACTCGGCTAGCGGGACGTATACGCAGTATTTT.

J is TRBJ1-1 and V is TRBV19; D is undetermined. Germline V CDR1 and CDR2: LNHDA, SQIVND (reference sequence). The V gene lost 3 bases and the J gene lost 1 base, with 9 bases spanning the gap. The CDR3 contains 14 residues. CDR3 DNA sequence: TGTGCCAGTAGTATGCGTCATCAGAACACTGAAGCTTTCTTT. This codes for CASSMRHQNTEAFF. The variable domain in full, completed from reference TRBV19 and TRBJ1-1, reads DGGITQSPKYLFRKEGQNVTLSCEQNLNHDAMYWYRQDPGQGLRLIYYSQIVNDFQKGDIAEGYSVSREKKESFPLTVTSAQKNPTAFYLCASSMRHQNTEAFFGQGTRLTVV.

The gene calls are TRBV10-3 and TRBJ1-2, with 10 bases lining up with TRBD1. V gave up 6 bases and J gave up 8 bases; unmatched junction bases: 3. This CDR3 spans 12 amino acids. CDR1 is ENHRY and CDR2 is SYGVKD in the germline V gene. CDR3 sequence: CAIRGQGVGYTF. DNA for the CDR3: TGTGCCATCAGAGGACAGGGGGTAGGCTACACCTTC.

V and J are TRBV5-1 and TRBJ1-4; D is perhaps TRBD1 (5 bases). V was clipped by 3 bases and J by 1 base, with 10 bases between them. Germline V gives CDR1 SGHRS, CDR2 YFSETQ. The CDR3 has 15 residues. This CDR3 is CASSSLGGTNEKLFF. The CDR3 DNA reads as TGCGCCAGCAGCTCGTTGGGGGGAACTAATGAAAAACTGTTTTTT.

This sequence joins TRBV9 and TRBJ1-2; a weak D match, TRBD1 (5 bases). The CDR3 has 12 residues. V was shortened by 3 bases and J by 8 bases, with 11 bases between the two germline ends. Germline V gene lookup returns CDR1 SGDLS and CDR2 YYNGEE. Written as DNA, the CDR3 is TGTGCCAGCAGCGAGACCCGGGGGGGCTACACCTTC. Translation: CASSETRGGYTF.

V and J are TRBV7-3 and TRBJ2-7; 8 positions match TRBD1. Germline loops: CDR1 SGHTA, CDR2 FQGTGA. This CDR3 is 13 amino acids long. The V and J ends lost 5 bases and 3 bases, in that order; junction bases with no gene match: 3. The CDR3 loop reads CASSADRDYEQYF. CDR3 in DNA: TGTGCCAGCAGCGCGGACAGGGACTACGAGCAGTACTTC.

This clone was recorded only once. The V gene is TRBV7-2, the J gene TRBJ1-1, with unresolved D. Germline V gene data show CDR1 as SGHTA and CDR2 as FQGNSA. This CDR3 is built from 14 residues. Trimming pared 0 bases from V and 0 bases from J, leaving 5 bases between. CDR3 DNA: TGTGCCAGCAGCTTAGCTGCTATGAACACTGAAGCTTTCTTT. Its protein is CASSLAAMNTEAFF. Full variable domain (remainder filled in from reference TRBV7-2 and TRBJ1-1): GAGVSQSPSNKVTEKGKDVELRCDPISGHTALYWYRQSLGQGLEFLIYFQGNSAPDKSGLPSDRFSAERTGGSVSTLTIQRTQQEDSAVYLCASSLAAMNTEAFFGQGTRLTVV.

The CDR3 DNA reads TGTGCCAGCAGTGAAAGAGGGAATAGCAATCAGCCCCAGCATTTT. Translated, it gives CASSERGNSNQPQHF. V gene TRBV6-1 combines with J gene TRBJ1-5; the D is unclear. V lost 2 bases and J lost 0, with 8 bases in between. This CDR3 is 15 amino acids long. Germline CDR1 is MNHNS and CDR2 is SASEGT.

The chain has TRBV2 and TRBJ1-1, with 9 bases lining up with TRBD1. J gave up 5 bases and V 6 bases, and 1 base lay outside the gene matches. The CDR3 contains 12 residues. The germline gives CDR1 SNHLY, CDR2 FYNNEI. For the CDR3, the DNA is TGTGCCAGCAGGGGACAGGGAACTGAAGCTTTCTTT. Translated: CASRGQGTEAFF.

V usage is TRBV5-1 and J usage is TRBJ2-4; no clear D. V lost 1 base and J 0 bases, leaving 14 bases between the germline ends. Germline CDR1 is SGHRS and CDR2 is YFSETQ. The CDR3 has 17 residues. CDR3 protein: CASSLISDPLAKNIQYF. CDR3 DNA: TGCGCCAGCAGCTTGATAAGCGATCCACTAGCCAAAAACATTCAGTACTTC.

The rearrangement links TRBV5-4 to TRBJ2-3; D is uncertain. In germline, CDR1 is SGHNT, CDR2 YYREEE (reference sequence). Trimming left V 0 bases short and J 11 bases short, with 10 bases between. There are 12 residues in the CDR3. In nucleotides, the CDR3 is TGTGCCAGCAGCTTGGAAGCGATTGGGCAGTATTTT. Amino acid sequence: CASSLEAIGQYF.

The J gene is TRBJ1-5, the V gene TRBV28, with TRBD1 matching over 8 bases. CDR1 and CDR2 from the germline V gene are MDHEN and SYDVKM. V lost 4 bases and J lost 2; bases outside the gene matches: 1. The CDR3 sequence is 14 residues long. The DNA of the CDR3 is TGTGCCAGCAGTTCAGGGGGCGGCAATCAGCCCCAGCATTTT. The encoded protein is CASSSGGGNQPQHF.

This sequence joins TRBV7-3 and TRBJ2-3; 10 bases match TRBD1. V lost 5 bases, J lost 3 bases, and 11 bases stayed unmatched. CDR1 is SGHTA and CDR2 is FQGTGA in the germline V gene. This CDR3 is 17 amino acids long. The DNA of the CDR3 is TGTGCCAGCAGCCCCCGGGGACAGGGGAGGGGAACAGATACGCAGTATTTT. This encodes CASSPRGQGRGTDTQYF.

The chain recombines TRBV7-9 with TRBJ1-2; 7 bases fit TRBD1. CDR1 SEHNR and CDR2 FQNEAQ come from the germline V gene (reference sequence). The V segment lost 3 bases and the J segment 3 bases; nucleotides outside the gene matches: 10. This CDR3 is built from 16 residues. The CDR3 nucleotides read TGTGCCAGCAGCTTCTTGGGCAGGGGGTCGGACTATGGCTACACCTTC. Translated: CASSFLGRGSDYGYTF.